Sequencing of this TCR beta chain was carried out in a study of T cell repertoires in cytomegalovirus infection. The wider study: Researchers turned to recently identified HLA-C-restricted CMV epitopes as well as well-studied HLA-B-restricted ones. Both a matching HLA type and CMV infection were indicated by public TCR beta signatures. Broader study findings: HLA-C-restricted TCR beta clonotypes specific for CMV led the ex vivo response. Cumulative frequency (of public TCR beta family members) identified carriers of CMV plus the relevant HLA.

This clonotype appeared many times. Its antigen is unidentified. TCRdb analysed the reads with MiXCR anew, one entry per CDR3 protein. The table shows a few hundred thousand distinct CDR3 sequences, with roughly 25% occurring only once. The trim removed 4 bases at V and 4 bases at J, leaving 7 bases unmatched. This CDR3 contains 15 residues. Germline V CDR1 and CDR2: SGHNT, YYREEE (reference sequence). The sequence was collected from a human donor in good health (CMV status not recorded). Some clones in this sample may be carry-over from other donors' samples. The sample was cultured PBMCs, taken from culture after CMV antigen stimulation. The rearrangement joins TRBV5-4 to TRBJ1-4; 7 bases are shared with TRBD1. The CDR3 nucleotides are TGTGCCAGCAGCAGCAACAGGGGAATTAATGAAAAACTGTTTTTT. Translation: CASSSNRGINEKLFF.